Listed here are 20 T cell receptor beta chains from one sample, sequenced in a study of identical twins. Each CDR3 protein gets one entry after TCRdb re-called the 5' RACE reads with MiXCR. The top ten clones hold 0.25% to 0.3% of a sample with approximately 1.8 million distinct CDR3 sequences, around a third of them seen once. Specimen: cord blood. The receptors here all came from a newborn girl in good health.

V and J are TRBV2 and TRBJ2-3, with 9 bases lining up with TRBD1. Germline loops: CDR1 SNHLY, CDR2 FYNNEI. This CDR3 region has 15 residues. Losses at the gene ends were 4 bases for V and 6 bases for J; bases not matched to a gene: 8. CDR3 coding DNA: TGTGCCAGCAGTGGTCGGGGGACAGGGACGGATACGCAGTATTTT. Translation: CASSGRGTGTDTQYF.

The chain is built from TRBV19 and TRBJ1-2; 7 bases match TRBD1. V shed 2 bases and J 7 bases; nucleotides not matched to a gene: 7. The CDR3 length is 14 residues. Germline V gene lookup returns CDR1 LNHDA and CDR2 SQIVND (reference sequence). The CDR3 sequence: CASSITRDSSGYTF. CDR3 sequence (DNA): TGTGCCAGTAGTATAACCCGGGACAGTTCTGGCTACACCTTC.

The chain joins TRBV7-8 to TRBJ1-2; no firm D call. This CDR3 is built from 14 residues. The ends were cut back, 1 base at V and 9 bases at J, with 15 bases in the middle. Germline V lookup: CDR1 SGHVS, CDR2 FQNEAQ. As DNA, the CDR3 is TGTGCCAGCAGCTTAGGTCTGTGGGAGCCAAGCTACACCTTC. It is translated as CASSLGLWEPSYTF.

This clonotype was detected a few times. This sequence joins TRBV20-1 and TRBJ1-2, with D uncertain. This CDR3 contains 16 residues. The V gene's germline CDR1 is DFQATT and CDR2 SNEGSKA (reference sequence). Trimming stripped 1 base from V and 6 bases from J, with 21 bases between. CDR3 sequence (DNA): TGCAGTGCTAGAGTCAGGATGTGGAACAACCGAAATGGCTACACCTTC. This sequence encodes CSARVRMWNNRNGYTF.

In this sample, this clonotype turned up a few times. The chain joins TRBV4-1 to TRBJ2-3; D remains ambiguous. Germline V gives CDR1 MGHRA, CDR2 YSYEKL. V lost 2 bases to trimming and J lost 1 base, with 13 bases between them. This CDR3 is 16 amino acids long. The CDR3 is CASSQTPLVGTDTQYF. The DNA for the CDR3 is TGCGCCAGCAGCCAAACCCCGCTAGTAGGCACAGATACGCAGTATTTT.

This clonotype was observed a few times. The V call is TRBV2, the J call TRBJ2-7; D remains unclear. The germline V and J ends were trimmed by 3 bases and 6 bases, with 6 bases remaining between them. There are 11 residues in the CDR3. Germline CDR1 reads SNHLY; CDR2 reads FYNNEI. CDR3: CASSDLGEQYF. The CDR3 DNA is TGTGCCAGCAGTGACTTGGGCGAGCAGTACTTC. The whole variable domain, filled in from reference TRBV2 and TRBJ2-7, reads EPEVTQTPSHQVTQMGQEVILRCVPISNHLYFYWYRQILGQKVEFLVSFYNNEISEKSEIFDDQFSVERPDGSNFTLKIRSTKLEDSAMYFCASSDLGEQYFGPGTRLTVT.

CDR3 loop: CASSHGDRVVNVLTF. In DNA, the CDR3 is TGTGCCAGCAGCCATGGGGACAGGGTTGTCAACGTCCTGACTTTC. The chain couples TRBV3-1 to TRBJ2-6, with TRBD1 matching over 9 bases. The CDR3 runs to 15 residues. Germline CDR1 reads LGHDT; CDR2 reads YNNKEL (reference sequence). V shed 3 bases, J shed 9 bases, and the junction held 6 bases outside the gene matches.

This clonotype was counted between two and nine times. V and J are TRBV11-2 and TRBJ2-7; D not resolved. CDR3 length: 15 residues. Looked up from germline, CDR1 is SGHAT and CDR2 is FQNNGV. V gave up 7 bases and J gave up 2 bases, with 18 bases separating them. As DNA, the CDR3 is TGTGCCAGCACCTTGGTCGGACCCGGTGCCTACGAGCAGTACTTC. Protein sequence: CASTLVGPGAYEQYF.

In nucleotides, the CDR3 is TGCAGTGCTAGAGATCTACAGTACCAAGAGACCCAGTACTTC. Its protein product is CSARDLQYQETQYF. The chain links TRBV20-1 to TRBJ2-5; D unclear. Per germline, CDR1 DFQATT and CDR2 SNEGSKA (reference sequence). Trimming removed 0 bases from V and 0 bases from J, with 8 bases in between. CDR3 length equals 14 residues.

The chain links TRBV6-5 to TRBJ1-5; tentative D call: TRBD1 (6 bases). Trimming pared 4 bases from V and 0 bases from J, leaving 10 bases between. The V gene's germline CDR1 is MNHEY and CDR2 SVGAGI. This CDR3 is built from 15 residues. CDR3 DNA sequence: TGTGCCAGCAGTTGGTCAGGGGATAGCAATCAGCCCCAGCATTTT. This encodes CASSWSGDSNQPQHF.

V and J are TRBV29-1 and TRBJ2-3, with D perhaps TRBD1 (5 bases). CDR3 length: 13 amino acids. The V gene's germline CDR1 is SQVTM and CDR2 ANQGSEA. V was clipped by 4 bases and J by 9 bases, with 17 bases between them. CDR3 coding DNA: TGCAGCGTTGGCCCTCGTACAGGACACACGCAGTATTTT. Its protein product is CSVGPRTGHTQYF.

The V and J genes are TRBV20-1 and TRBJ2-1, with 10 bases fitting TRBD2. V gave up 6 bases and J gave up 0 bases; unmatched junction bases: 8. Germline V gene lookup returns CDR1 DFQATT and CDR2 SNEGSKA (reference sequence). This CDR3 contains 16 residues. Here the CDR3 reads CSAPSGRPFSYNEQFF. CDR3 nucleotides: TGCAGTGCGCCTAGCGGGAGACCTTTCTCCTACAATGAGCAGTTCTTC.

The rearrangement joins TRBV15 to TRBJ1-1, with no clear D. V was cut by 3 bases and J by 6 bases, with 11 bases left in between. This CDR3 is 13 amino acids long. Germline V lookup: CDR1 LNHNV, CDR2 YYDKDF (reference sequence). The CDR3 loop reads CATSSFLTPEAFF. DNA for the CDR3: TGTGCCACCAGCAGCTTCCTGACGCCTGAAGCTTTCTTT.

This clonotype has more than one count but fewer than ten. The chain carries TRBV7-2 and TRBJ2-3, with D possibly matching TRBD2 (6 bases). Per the germline V gene, CDR1 is SGHTA and CDR2 is FQGNSA. The CDR3 spans 15 residues. Trimming took 7 bases from V and 4 from J, leaving 18 bases between them. The CDR3 is CASTRGLSGADTQYF. CDR3 nucleotide sequence: TGTGCCAGCACCCGTGGACTCTCGGGGGCAGATACGCAGTATTTT.

The rearrangement uses TRBV11-2 and TRBJ2-2; D is unresolved. Germline assignment: CDR1 SGHAT and CDR2 FQNNGV. The CDR3 loop spans 17 amino acids. V shed 2 bases and J shed 5 bases, with 18 bases lying between them. CDR3: CASSLWRPKSLTGELFF. DNA of the CDR3: TGTGCCAGCAGCTTATGGCGGCCAAAAAGTTTAACCGGGGAGCTGTTTTTT.

This clonotype was counted only a few times. V gene TRBV7-8 combines with J gene TRBJ1-2; no reliable D call. The germline gives CDR1 SGHVS, CDR2 FQNEAQ. V dropped 1 base and J dropped 3 bases, with 12 bases sitting between them. The CDR3 loop spans 15 amino acids. The CDR3: CASSLEYGQYYGYTF. As DNA, the CDR3 is TGTGCCAGCAGCTTAGAATATGGGCAGTACTATGGCTACACCTTC.

This chain connects TRBV5-5 to TRBJ2-7; 7 nucleotides align to TRBD1. CDR3 length: 15 amino acids. The germline CDR1 and CDR2 sequences are SGHKS and YYEKEE (reference sequence). Trimming removed 2 bases from V and 3 bases from J; junction bases left unmatched: 8. The CDR3 is CASSFDPRQGYEQYF. In DNA, the CDR3 is TGTGCCAGCAGCTTCGACCCCCGACAGGGCTACGAGCAGTACTTC.

With respect to this clonotype: Given a much more abundant clone one base away, this may be a read error. This rearrangement joins TRBV7-9 to TRBJ1-4; 8 bases match TRBD1. CDR3 length equals 15 residues. The germline gives CDR1 SEHNR, CDR2 FQNEAQ (reference sequence). The CDR3 spells CASSPGQATNEELFF. The CDR3 coding sequence is TGTGCCAGCAGCCCGGGACAGGCAACTAATGAAGAACTGTTTTTT.

The rearrangement links TRBV4-2 to TRBJ2-1, with 14 bases aligning to TRBD2. V shed 4 bases and J 7 bases; nucleotides not matched to a gene: 6. The germline V gene has CDR1 LGHNA and CDR2 YNFKEQ. This CDR3 comprises 16 residues. The CDR3 nucleotides are TGTGCCAGCAGCCTTACCGGGACTAGCGGGAGAAATGAGCAGTTCTTC. Residues: CASSLTGTSGRNEQFF.

V and J are TRBV28 and TRBJ2-3, with 11 bases aligning to TRBD2. Looked up from germline, CDR1 is MDHEN and CDR2 is SYDVKM. The CDR3 has 16 amino acids. Germline trimming cut 3 bases from V and 2 bases from J; bases unmatched to any gene: 4. The DNA of the CDR3 is TGTGCCAGCAGTTTCCTAGCGGGAGGTTTCACAGATACGCAGTATTTT. Translating it yields CASSFLAGGFTDTQYF.